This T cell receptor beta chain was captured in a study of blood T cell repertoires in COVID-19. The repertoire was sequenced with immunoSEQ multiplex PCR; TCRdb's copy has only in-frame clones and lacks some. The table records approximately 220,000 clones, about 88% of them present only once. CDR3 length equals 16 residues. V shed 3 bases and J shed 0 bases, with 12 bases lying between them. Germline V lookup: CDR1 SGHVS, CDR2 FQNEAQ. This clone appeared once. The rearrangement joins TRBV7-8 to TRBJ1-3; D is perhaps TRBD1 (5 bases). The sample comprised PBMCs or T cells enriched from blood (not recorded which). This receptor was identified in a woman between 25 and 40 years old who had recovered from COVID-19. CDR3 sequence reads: CASSFERQNSGNTIYF. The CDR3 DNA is TGTGCCAGCAGCTTCGAAAGACAGAACTCTGGAAACACCATATATTTT.